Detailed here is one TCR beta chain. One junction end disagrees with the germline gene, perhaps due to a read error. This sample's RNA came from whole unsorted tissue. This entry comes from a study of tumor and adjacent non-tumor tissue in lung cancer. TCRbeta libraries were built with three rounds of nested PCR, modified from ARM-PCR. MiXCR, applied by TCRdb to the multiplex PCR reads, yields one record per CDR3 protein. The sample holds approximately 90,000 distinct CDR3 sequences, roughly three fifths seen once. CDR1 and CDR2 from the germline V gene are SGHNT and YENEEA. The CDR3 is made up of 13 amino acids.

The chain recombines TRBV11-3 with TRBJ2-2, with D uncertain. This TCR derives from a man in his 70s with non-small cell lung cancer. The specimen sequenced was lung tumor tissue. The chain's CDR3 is CASSPLNNGELFF. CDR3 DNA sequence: TGTGCCAGCAGTCCCCTTAACAACGGGGAGCTGTTTTTT. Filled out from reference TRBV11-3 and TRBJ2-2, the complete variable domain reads EAGVVQSPRYKIIEKKQPVAFWCNPISGHNTLYWYLQNLGQGPELLIRYENEEAVDDSQLPKDRFSAERLKGVDSTLKIQPAELGDSAVYLCASSPLNNGELFFGEGSRLTVL.